This T cell receptor beta chain is from a study of cytomegalovirus exposure and HLA in healthy donors. Regarding the study as a whole: Presence/absence analysis assumed near-uniform sequencing depth across donors. Sequencing artifact likely explains a cluster of highly shared sequence variants. In a later analysis, 15,000 to 20,000 TCR beta sequences were associated with HLA alleles at 0.05 false discovery rate. In a later analysis, productive TCRs from donors in an Asian-associated ancestry cluster reportedly carried fewer N-insertions than the cohort mean.

The study ran its PCR with 60 Vbeta and 13 Jbeta primers. TCRdb's copy holds only in-frame clones and misses some; the assay was immunoSEQ multiplex PCR. Of approximately 160,000 clones listed, more than 70% are singletons. There are 13 residues in the CDR3. CDR1 LNHDA and CDR2 SQIVND come from the germline V gene (reference sequence). Trimming pared 4 bases from V and 7 bases from J, leaving 14 bases between. About this clone: Its target is unknown.

The TCR sequence derives from a woman between 50 and 59 years old in good health and CMV-seropositive. The chain joins TRBV19 to TRBJ2-7; D is ambiguous. Sequencing used PBMCs. The DNA of the CDR3 is TGTGCCAGTAGTAGCACAGAACAACTGGAGCAGTACTTC. As protein: CASSSTEQLEQYF.